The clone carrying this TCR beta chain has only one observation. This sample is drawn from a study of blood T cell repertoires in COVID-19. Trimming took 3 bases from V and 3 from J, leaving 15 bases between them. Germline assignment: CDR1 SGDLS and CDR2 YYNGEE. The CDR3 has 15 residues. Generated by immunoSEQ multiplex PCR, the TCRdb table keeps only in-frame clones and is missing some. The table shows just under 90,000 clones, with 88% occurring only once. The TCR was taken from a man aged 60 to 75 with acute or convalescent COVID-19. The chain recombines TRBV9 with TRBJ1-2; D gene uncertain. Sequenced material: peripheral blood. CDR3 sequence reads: CASSGVRRADYGYTF. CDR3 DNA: TGTGCCAGCAGCGGGGTCAGGCGGGCTGACTATGGCTACACCTTC.